The source of this T cell receptor beta chain is a study of T-cell memory formation after mild COVID-19. One entry per CDR3 protein, called by TCRdb with MiXCR from the 5' RACE reads. The sample lists approximately 440,000 distinct CDR3 sequences; around 20% were seen once. This clonotype was seen more than once but under ten times. This CDR3 has 13 amino acids. The germline V gene has CDR1 SGHRS and CDR2 YFSETQ. V lost 0 bases, J lost 6 bases, and 7 bases lay in between. The sequence was obtained from an adult woman who had mild COVID-19 (a few samples of this study predate the infection). Cell type and time point are not known. The chain has TRBV5-1 and TRBJ2-1, with D uncertain. The sequencing sample was made of PBMCs or a T cell subset sorted from them (not recorded which). The CDR3 coding sequence is TGCGCCAGCAGCTTGGTAGTCTCCAATGAGCAGTTCTTC. Encoded protein: CASSLVVSNEQFF. Complete variable domain (other parts from reference TRBV5-1 and TRBJ2-1): KAGVTQTPRYLIKTRGQQVTLSCSPISGHRSVSWYQQTPGQGLQFLFEYFSETQRNKGNFPGRFSGRQFSNSRSEMNVSTLELGDSALYLCASSLVVSNEQFFGPGTRLTVL.